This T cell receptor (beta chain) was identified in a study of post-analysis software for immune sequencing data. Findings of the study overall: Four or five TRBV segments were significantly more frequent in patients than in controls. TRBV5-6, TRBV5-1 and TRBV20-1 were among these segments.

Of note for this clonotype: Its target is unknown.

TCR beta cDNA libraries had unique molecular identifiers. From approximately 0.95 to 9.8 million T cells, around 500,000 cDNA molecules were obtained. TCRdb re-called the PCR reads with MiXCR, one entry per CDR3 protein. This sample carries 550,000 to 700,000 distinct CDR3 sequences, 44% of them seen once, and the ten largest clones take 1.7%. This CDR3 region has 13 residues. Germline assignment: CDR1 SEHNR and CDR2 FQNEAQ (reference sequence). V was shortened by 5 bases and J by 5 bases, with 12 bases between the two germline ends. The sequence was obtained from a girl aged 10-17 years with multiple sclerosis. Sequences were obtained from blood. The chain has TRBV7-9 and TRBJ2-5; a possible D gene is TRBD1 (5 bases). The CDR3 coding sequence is TGTGCCAGCAGCCTCCGTGCAGGGGAGACCCAGTACTTC. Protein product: CASSLRAGETQYF.